This entry is about one TCR beta chain. What it binds is unknown. CDR3 length equals 16 residues. Germline trimming cut 6 bases from V and 6 bases from J; bases unmatched to any gene: 7. Germline-derived CDR1 and CDR2 are LGHDT and YNNKEL (reference sequence). The data derive from a study of T cell responses to AZD1222 COVID-19 vaccine. Study-wide results and limits: Among AZD1222 vaccinees, only five or six were seropositive at baseline. Repertoires were collected only later (after the peak T cell response had occurred). Per reports, nearly half of all spike-specific TCRs target regions that are unmutated in variants. Mostly white British, mostly female donors; authors suggested clonal diversity may be underestimated.

Sequencing was performed with immunoSEQ multiplex PCR; in TCRdb, only in-frame clones are kept and a portion is missing. The repertoire holds tens of thousands of clones, roughly 84% seen once, with 5.6% in the top ten. The sequences come from peripheral blood, collected 28 days after the second AZD1222 dose. The sequence was collected from an adult who received the AZD1222 COVID-19 vaccine. This chain uses TRBV3-1 (or the pseudogene TRBV3-2) with TRBJ2-1; 14 positions agree with TRBD2. CDR3 loop: CASSPPGLAGVNEQFF. The CDR3 bases are TGTGCCAGCAGTCCTCCGGGACTAGCGGGAGTCAATGAGCAGTTCTTC.